What follows describes a single T cell receptor beta chain. Its specificity is not known. With 60 Vbeta and 13 Jbeta primers, the PCR was carried out. Assay used: immunoSEQ multiplex PCR; TCRdb lists only in-frame clones, some missing. This sample's table reports under 150,000 clones. These data belong to a study of cytomegalovirus exposure and HLA in healthy donors. Study-wide background: HLA-typed donors were the source of about 85 million unique TCRs held in an early data release. Study-level results: When a later analysis was performed, an Asian-associated ancestry cluster reportedly had fewer N-insertions than the roughly 670-donor mean.

The CDR3 is made up of 15 amino acids. The germline V gene has CDR1 SGHNT and CDR2 YYREEE (reference sequence). V dropped 4 bases and J dropped 6; count of bases not matched to a gene: 11. The clonotype originates from an older woman in good health and CMV-seronegative. The chain carries TRBV5-4 and TRBJ1-2; 8 nucleotides match TRBD1. The sequencing sample was made of PBMCs. The chain's CDR3 is CASSIDRQGINGYTF. In DNA form, the CDR3 reads TGTGCCAGCAGCATCGACCGACAGGGGATTAATGGCTACACCTTC. Supplemented by reference TRBV5-4 and TRBJ1-2, the full variable domain reads ETGVTQSPTHLIKTRGQQVTLRCSSQSGHNTVSWYQQALGQGPQFIFQYYREEENGRGNFPPRFSGLQFPNYSSELNVNALELDDSALYLCASSIDRQGINGYTFGSGTRLTVV.